This section outlines one T cell receptor beta chain sequence together with its context. Its specificity is not known. The authors produced TCR alpha and TCR beta cDNA libraries with sample barcodes and UMIs by 5'RACE using constant-segment primers. TCRdb reprocessed the 5' RACE reads via MiXCR and lists one record per CDR3 protein. Counted here are some 350,000 distinct CDR3 sequences, less than 20% occurring once; the ten biggest clones make up around 22%. This sample stems from a study of T-cell memory formation after mild COVID-19. Study observations and caveats: Contracting CD4+ clones lay largely in CM and EM, with CD8+ ones residing in EMRA. Within pre-infection memory, some responding clones were found, suggesting cross-reactive memory joined.

The CDR3 is 15 residues long. V gave up 3 bases and J gave up 1 base; unmatched junction bases: 4. In germline, CDR1 is DFQATT, CDR2 SNEGSKA (reference sequence). The sequenced material came from PBMCs or a T cell subset sorted from them (not recorded which). The V and J genes are TRBV20-1 and TRBJ2-2; 8 bases line up with TRBD2. This clonotype originated in a man aged 18 to 35 who had mild COVID-19 (a few samples of this study predate the infection). Cell type and time point are not known. CDR3 sequence reads: CSASPSGLNTGELFF. The CDR3 DNA follows: TGCAGTGCTAGCCCTAGCGGGTTGAACACCGGGGAGCTGTTTTTT.